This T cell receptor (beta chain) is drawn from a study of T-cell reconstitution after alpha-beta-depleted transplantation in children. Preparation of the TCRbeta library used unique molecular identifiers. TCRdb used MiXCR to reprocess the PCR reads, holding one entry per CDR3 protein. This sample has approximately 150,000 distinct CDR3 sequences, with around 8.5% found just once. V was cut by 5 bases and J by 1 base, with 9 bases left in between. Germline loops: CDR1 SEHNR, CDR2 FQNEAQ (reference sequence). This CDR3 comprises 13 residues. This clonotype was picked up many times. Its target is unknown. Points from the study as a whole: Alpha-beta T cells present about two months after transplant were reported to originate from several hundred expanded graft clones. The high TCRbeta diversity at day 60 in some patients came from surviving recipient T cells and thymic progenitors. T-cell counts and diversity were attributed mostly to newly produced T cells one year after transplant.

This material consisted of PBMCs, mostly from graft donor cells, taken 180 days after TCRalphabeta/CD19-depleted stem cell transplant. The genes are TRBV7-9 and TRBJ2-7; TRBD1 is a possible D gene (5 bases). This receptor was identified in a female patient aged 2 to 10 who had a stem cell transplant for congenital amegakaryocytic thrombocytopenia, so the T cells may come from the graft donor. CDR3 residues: CASSRQISYEQYF. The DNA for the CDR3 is TGTGCCAGCAGCAGACAGATTTCCTACGAGCAGTACTTC.